One and the same sample provided the 29 T cell receptor beta chains below, sequenced in a study of blood T cell repertoires in COVID-19. Clones were sequenced by immunoSEQ multiplex PCR, and TCRdb holds only the in-frame ones, with some missing. The profile covers 60,000 to 75,000 clones, with more than 75% appearing a single time and 50% taken by the ten largest. The sample taken for sequencing was peripheral blood. These receptors came from an elderly woman with acute or convalescent COVID-19.

The chain carries TRBV24-1 and TRBJ2-3, with TRBD2 identical over 11 bases. This CDR3 region has 15 residues. V dropped 4 bases and J dropped 7; count of bases not matched to a gene: 6. Germline lookup yields CDR1 KGHDR and CDR2 SFDVKD. CDR3 DNA: TGTGCCACCAGTGAGCCACTAGCGGGAGCACATACGCAGTATTTT. Translation: CATSEPLAGAHTQYF.

The CDR3 nucleotides read TGTGCCAGCTCACCAGGGACATCGACGGGCTCCTACGAGCAGTACTTC. Amino acids: CASSPGTSTGSYEQYF. The chain employs TRBV18 and TRBJ2-7; D is perhaps TRBD1 (6 bases). Germline assignment: CDR1 KGHSH and CDR2 LQKENI. The V gene lost 2 bases and the J gene lost 0 bases, with 14 bases spanning the gap. CDR3 length: 16 amino acids.

The chain combines TRBV6-5 with TRBJ2-7; TRBD2 agrees at 12 bases. CDR3 size: 15 residues. Unmatched junction bases numbered 3, after V lost 2 bases and J lost 4 bases. Germline V CDR1 and CDR2: MNHEY, SVGAGI. DNA for the CDR3: TGTGCCAGCAGTTACCTAGCGGGAGGGCCGTACGAGCAGTACTTC. The encoded protein is CASSYLAGGPYEQYF.

The chain joins TRBV19 to TRBJ2-7; tentative D call: TRBD1 (5 bases). Trimming pared 0 bases from V and 8 bases from J, leaving 17 bases between. Germline CDR1 and CDR2: LNHDA and SQIVND (reference sequence). The CDR3 runs 15 residues. CDR3 amino acids: CASSIDHRSPTKQYF. CDR3 in DNA: TGTGCCAGTAGTATAGATCACAGGTCGCCTACGAAGCAGTACTTC.

This chain connects TRBV29-1 to TRBJ1-4, with 8 bases fitting TRBD1. The V segment lost 4 bases and the J segment 3 bases; nucleotides outside the gene matches: 4. Germline CDR1 is SQVTM and CDR2 is ANQGSEA. The CDR3 is made up of 14 amino acids. CDR3 coding DNA: TGCAGCGTTGGACAGGGGACGGCTAATGAAAAACTGTTTTTT. It is translated as CSVGQGTANEKLFF.

The chain couples TRBV15 to TRBJ1-5; the D is unclear. CDR1 is LNHNV and CDR2 is YYDKDF in the germline V gene (reference sequence). The V end lost 9 bases, the J end lost 2 bases, and 14 bases lay between the germline ends. The CDR3 sequence is 14 residues long. CDR3 loop: CATQRYGGNQPQHF. The CDR3 region has the DNA TGTGCCACTCAGCGTTATGGAGGCAATCAGCCCCAGCATTTT.

J is TRBJ2-1 and V is TRBV24-1; TRBD2 might be the D (6 bases). Trimming removed 3 bases from V and 1 base from J, with 18 bases in between. The germline CDR1 and CDR2 sequences are KGHDR and SFDVKD. The CDR3 extends over 18 amino acids. The CDR3 loop reads CATSDRTIADRSYNEQFF. Written as DNA, the CDR3 is TGTGCCACCAGTGATCGAACCATAGCGGATAGGTCCTACAATGAGCAGTTCTTC.

The rearrangement links TRBV6-5 to TRBJ2-7; D may be TRBD1 (6 bases). Germline V gene sequence: CDR1 MNHEY, CDR2 SVGAGI. CDR3 size: 12 residues. Trimming removed 6 bases at V and 6 bases at J, with 12 bases between. The DNA for the CDR3 is TGTGCCAGCAGCCGAGACAGGTCCGAGCAGTACTTC. This translates into CASSRDRSEQYF.

The V gene is TRBV7-8, the J gene TRBJ2-1; TRBD2 aligns across 13 bases. CDR1 and CDR2 (germline): SGHVS, FQNEAQ. With V trimmed by 3 bases and J by 6 bases, 5 bases remained unmatched. The CDR3 loop spans 16 amino acids. As DNA, the CDR3 is TGTGCCAGCAGCTTGAGGACTAGCGGGAGAGGCAATGAGCAGTTCTTC. Its protein product is CASSLRTSGRGNEQFF.

A word on this clone: Germline is not matched at one junction end, which may reflect a read error. V gene TRBV5-1 combines with J gene TRBJ2-3; D perhaps matches TRBD2 (7 bases). Per the germline V gene, CDR1 is SGHRS and CDR2 is YFSETQ. The CDR3 is made up of 16 amino acids. The CDR3 DNA sequence: TGCGCCCGCAGCCGGCCGGGGGCGGGGGGCACAGATACGCAGTATTTT. This codes for CARSRPGAGGTDTQYF. The full variable domain, completed using reference TRBV5-1 and TRBJ2-3, is KAGVTQTPRYLIKTRGQQVTLSCSPISGHRSVSWYQQTPGQGLQFLFEYFSETQRNKGNFPGRFSGRQFSNSRSEMNVSTLELGDSALYLCARSRPGAGGTDTQYFGPGTRLTVL.

This sequence joins TRBV21-1 and TRBJ2-5; TRBD2, the D gene given by the table, was not confirmed from the DNA. TRBV21-1 is assigned pseudogene status. The CDR3 spans 17 residues. CDR3 protein: CASSKLSRLSKRVAQYF. The CDR3 DNA follows: TGTGCCAGCAGCAAGCTTTCTCGACTAAGTAAGAGAGTGGCCCAGTACTTC.

This clone was seen just once. This chain connects TRBV11-2 to TRBJ1-2; D is ambiguous. CDR3 length equals 12 residues. The germline V and J ends were trimmed by 8 bases and 4 bases, with 11 bases remaining between them. Germline-derived CDR1 and CDR2 are SGHAT and FQNNGV. CDR3 sequence: CASGGEGYGYTF. Written as DNA, the CDR3 is TGTGCCAGCGGTGGGGAGGGCTATGGCTACACCTTC.

This rearrangement joins TRBV7-2 to TRBJ2-4; no clear D gene. With 5 bases removed from V and 5 bases from J, the gap between germline ends came to 13 bases. The CDR3 is 14 residues long. The germline gives CDR1 SGHTA, CDR2 FQGNSA. This CDR3 reads CASSPGRGQNIQYF. The CDR3 DNA reads as TGTGCCAGCAGCCCCGGAAGAGGCCAAAACATTCAGTACTTC. Full variable domain (remainder filled in from reference TRBV7-2 and TRBJ2-4): GAGVSQSPSNKVTEKGKDVELRCDPISGHTALYWYRQSLGQGLEFLIYFQGNSAPDKSGLPSDRFSAERTGGSVSTLTIQRTQQEDSAVYLCASSPGRGQNIQYFGAGTRLSVL.

The chain joins TRBV15 to TRBJ1-2, with TRBD1 matching 7 bases. With 5 bases clipped from V and 0 bases from J, the junction kept 9 bases outside the gene matches. Germline-derived CDR1 and CDR2 are LNHNV and YYDKDF (reference sequence). This CDR3 spans 16 amino acids. CDR3 coding DNA: TGTGCCACCAGCTTGGGCAGGGGGTACTCTAACTATGGCTACACCTTC. Translated, it gives CATSLGRGYSNYGYTF.

The gene calls are TRBV7-9 and TRBJ1-2; 8 nucleotides align to TRBD1. This CDR3 has 15 residues. Losses at the gene ends were 4 bases for V and 1 base for J; bases not matched to a gene: 5. The V gene's germline CDR1 is SEHNR and CDR2 FQNEAQ (reference sequence). CDR3 nucleotides: TGTGCCAGCAGCTCCGCGGGACAGGTTAACTATGGCTACACCTTC. Translation: CASSSAGQVNYGYTF.

In DNA form, the CDR3 reads TGTGCCAGCTCACCCTCGCTTGGCCAGGAGACCCAGTACTTC. This encodes CASSPSLGQETQYF. J is TRBJ2-5 and V is TRBV18; unclear D gene. The CDR3 covers 14 residues. V lost 3 bases to trimming and J lost 5 bases, with 13 bases between them. Germline assignment: CDR1 KGHSH and CDR2 LQKENI. The full variable domain, completed using reference TRBV18 and TRBJ2-5, is NAGVMQNPRHLVRRRGQEARLRCSPMKGHSHVYWYRQLPEEGLKFMVYLQKENIIDESGMPKERFSAEFPKEGPSILRIQQVVRGDSAAYFCASSPSLGQETQYFGPGTRLLVL.

The chain is built from TRBV10-1 and TRBJ2-5, with 11 bases fitting TRBD2. The CDR3 loop spans 14 amino acids. CDR1 WNHNN and CDR2 SYGVQD come from the germline V gene (reference sequence). V lost 9 bases, J lost 1 base, and 4 bases stayed unmatched. The CDR3 loop is CASSSGGPQETQYF. As DNA, the CDR3 is TGCGCCAGTTCTAGCGGGGGGCCCCAAGAGACCCAGTACTTC.

CDR3 sequence: CASSRGQGKNSPLHF. Written as DNA, the CDR3 is TGTGCCAGCAGTAGGGGACAGGGTAAAAATTCACCCCTCCACTTT. The chain recombines TRBV27 with TRBJ1-6, with TRBD1 matching 9 bases. The CDR3 is 15 residues long. CDR1 and CDR2 (germline): MNHEY, SMNVEV (reference sequence). V dropped 5 bases and J dropped 7; count of bases not matched to a gene: 6.

This clone has only one observation. The gene calls are TRBV5-6 and TRBJ1-5, with D hard to call. The V gene's germline CDR1 is SGHDT and CDR2 YYEEEE. The V end was cut by 0 bases, the J end by 7 bases, with 14 bases between. The CDR3 has 15 amino acids. The chain's CDR3 is CASSLAARVGQPQHF. CDR3 nucleotides: TGTGCCAGCAGCTTGGCCGCGAGGGTGGGACAGCCCCAGCATTTT.

This clone was seen only once. The chain is built from TRBV19 and TRBJ1-1, with D uncertain. Trimming removed 10 bases at V and 2 bases at J, with 14 bases between. The germline gives CDR1 LNHDA, CDR2 SQIVND (reference sequence). CDR3 size: 13 residues. The DNA of the CDR3 is TGTGCCACTAACCCGGGATACAACACTGAAGCTTTCTTT. Its protein product is CATNPGYNTEAFF.

The rearrangement uses TRBV19 and TRBJ1-1; perhaps TRBD1 as D (5 bases). The CDR3 spans 14 residues. V was trimmed by 1 base and J by 6 bases, leaving 12 bases between them. Per germline, CDR1 LNHDA and CDR2 SQIVND (reference sequence). The CDR3 DNA sequence: TGTGCCAGTAGTATAGGGGGAGGGGCGCCTGAAGCTTTCTTT. This gives the protein CASSIGGGAPEAFF. Together with reference TRBV19 and TRBJ1-1, the CDR3 gives the full variable domain: DGGITQSPKYLFRKEGQNVTLSCEQNLNHDAMYWYRQDPGQGLRLIYYSQIVNDFQKGDIAEGYSVSREKKESFPLTVTSAQKNPTAFYLCASSIGGGAPEAFFGQGTRLTVV.

This sequence joins TRBV7-2 and TRBJ1-3, with D maybe TRBD1 (5 bases). V lost 3 bases to trimming and J lost 0 bases, with 9 bases between them. The CDR3 runs 15 residues. CDR1 is SGHTA and CDR2 is FQGNSA in the germline V gene. The CDR3: CASSFQGTSGNTIYF. DNA of the CDR3: TGTGCCAGCAGCTTCCAGGGAACCTCTGGAAACACCATATATTTT.

The CDR3 nucleotides read TGTGCCAGCAGTCCTATTCCCAAGACTAGCGGGAGGGTCGAGCAGTACTTC. This codes for CASSPIPKTSGRVEQYF. The V call is TRBV28, the J call TRBJ2-7; 14 nucleotides match TRBD2. Germline V gene sequence: CDR1 MDHEN, CDR2 SYDVKM. The CDR3 is made up of 17 amino acids. V lost 5 bases to trimming and J lost 6 bases; unmatched junction nucleotides: 12. Together with reference TRBV28 and TRBJ2-7, the CDR3 gives the full variable domain: DVKVTQSSRYLVKRTGEKVFLECVQDMDHENMFWYRQDPGLGLRLIYFSYDVKMKEKGDIPEGYSVSREKKERFSLILESASTNQTSMYLCASSPIPKTSGRVEQYFGPGTRLTVT.

V usage is TRBV7-4 and J usage is TRBJ1-1; 8 bases fit TRBD1. CDR1 and CDR2 from the germline V gene are SGHVT and SQSDAQ. The V segment lost 1 base and the J segment 0 bases; nucleotides outside the gene matches: 19. The CDR3 totals 21 residues. The chain's CDR3 is CASSLEDREHPIHPLNTEAFF. In nucleotides, the CDR3 is TGTGCCAGCAGCTTAGAGGACAGGGAACATCCTATACACCCACTGAACACTGAAGCTTTCTTT.

This rearrangement joins TRBV28 to TRBJ1-2; tentatively, D is TRBD1 (6 bases). CDR1 is MDHEN and CDR2 is SYDVKM in the germline V gene. The CDR3 has 13 amino acids. Deletions cut 4 bases from V and 7 bases from J, with 13 bases between. The CDR3 bases are TGTGCCAGCAGTTCCATACGCAGGGGTGGCTACACCTTC. It specifies CASSSIRRGGYTF.

This chain uses TRBV6-5 with TRBJ2-2; 12 bases are shared with TRBD2. The V gene end was trimmed by 11 bases and the J gene end by 7 bases; junction bases not matched to a gene: 8. This CDR3 contains 14 residues. CDR1 and CDR2 (germline): MNHEY, SVGAGI. This CDR3 is CAVRLAGVDGELFF. For the CDR3, the DNA is TGTGCCGTACGACTAGCGGGAGTGGACGGGGAGCTGTTTTTT.

The rearrangement links TRBV7-8 to TRBJ2-1; weak D call: TRBD2 (7 bases). This CDR3 region has 17 residues. Germline V lookup: CDR1 SGHVS, CDR2 FQNEAQ. Between the trimmed V and J ends, which lost 5 bases and 7 bases, there was a span of 24 bases. The chain's CDR3 is CASSPSTGAGARNEQFF. The CDR3 nucleotides read TGTGCCAGCAGCCCCTCTACGGGGGCGGGAGCTCGGAATGAGCAGTTCTTC.

CDR3 nucleotide sequence: TGTGCCAGCAGTACTGGGGGCGTTGATTCGGAACAGCCCCAGCATTTT. Protein sequence: CASSTGGVDSEQPQHF. The chain has TRBV2 and TRBJ1-5, with D possibly being TRBD1 (6 bases). This CDR3 is 16 amino acids long. Germline V lookup: CDR1 SNHLY, CDR2 FYNNEI. With 5 bases removed from V and 7 bases from J, the gap between germline ends came to 21 bases.

V and J are TRBV19 and TRBJ2-5, with 8 bases identical to TRBD1. The V gene's germline CDR1 is LNHDA and CDR2 SQIVND (reference sequence). V was pared by 5 bases and J by 1 base, with 6 bases of the junction left unmatched. This CDR3 is built from 15 residues. The DNA for the CDR3 is TGTGCCAGTAGTGGGGGACAGGCTCTCCAAGAGACCCAGTACTTC. Translating gives CASSGGQALQETQYF.